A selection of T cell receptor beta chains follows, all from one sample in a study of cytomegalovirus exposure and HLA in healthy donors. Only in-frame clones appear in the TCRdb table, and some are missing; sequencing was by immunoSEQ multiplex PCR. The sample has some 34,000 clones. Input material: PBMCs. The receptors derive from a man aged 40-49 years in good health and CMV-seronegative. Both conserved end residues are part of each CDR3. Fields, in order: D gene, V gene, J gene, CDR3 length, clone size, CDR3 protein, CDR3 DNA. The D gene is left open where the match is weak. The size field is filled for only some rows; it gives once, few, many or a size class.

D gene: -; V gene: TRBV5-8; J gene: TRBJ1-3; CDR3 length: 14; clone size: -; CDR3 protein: CASSLGPQGNTIYF; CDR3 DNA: TGTGCCAGCAGCTTGGGGCCTCAGGGAAACACCATATATTTT
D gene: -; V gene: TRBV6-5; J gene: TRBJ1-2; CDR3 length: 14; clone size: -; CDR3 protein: CASSRGRGFYGYTF; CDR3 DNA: TGTGCCAGCAGCAGGGGAAGGGGTTTCTATGGCTACACCTTC
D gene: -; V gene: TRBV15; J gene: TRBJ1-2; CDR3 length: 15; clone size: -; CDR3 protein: CATSRDKDSYYGYTF; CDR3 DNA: TGTGCCACCAGCAGAGATAAAGACAGCTACTATGGCTACACCTTC
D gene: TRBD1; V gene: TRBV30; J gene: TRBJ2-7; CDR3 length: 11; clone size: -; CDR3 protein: CAGDRHYEQYF; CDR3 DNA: TGTGCCGGGGACAGGCACTACGAGCAGTACTTC
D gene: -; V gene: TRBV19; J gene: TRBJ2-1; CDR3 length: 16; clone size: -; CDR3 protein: CASSRWSQVSDNEQFF; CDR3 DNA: TGTGCCAGTAGTAGATGGTCACAGGTCTCCGACAATGAGCAGTTCTTC
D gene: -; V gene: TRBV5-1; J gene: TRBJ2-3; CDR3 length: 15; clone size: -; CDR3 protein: CASSQGISLVDTQYF; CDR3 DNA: TGCGCCAGCAGCCAGGGGATTTCCTTGGTGGATACGCAGTATTTT
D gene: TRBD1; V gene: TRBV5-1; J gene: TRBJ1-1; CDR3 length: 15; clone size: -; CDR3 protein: CASSWAGQGRTEAFF; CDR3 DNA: TGCGCCAGCAGCTGGGCGGGACAGGGGAGAACTGAAGCTTTCTTT
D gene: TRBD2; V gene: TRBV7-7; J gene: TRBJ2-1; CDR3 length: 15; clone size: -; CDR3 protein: CASSLTSGPYNEQFF; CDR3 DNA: TGTGCCAGCAGCCTTACTAGCGGGCCTTACAATGAGCAGTTCTTC
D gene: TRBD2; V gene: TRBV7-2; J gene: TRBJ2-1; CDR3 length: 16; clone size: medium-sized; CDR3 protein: CASSPMGGGSYNEQFF; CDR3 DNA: TGTGCCAGCAGCCCCATGGGGGGGGGATCCTACAATGAGCAGTTCTTC
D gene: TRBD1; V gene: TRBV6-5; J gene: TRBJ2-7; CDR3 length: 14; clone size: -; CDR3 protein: CASRSTQGVSEQYF; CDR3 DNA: TGTGCCAGCAGGTCCACACAGGGGGTCTCCGAGCAGTACTTC
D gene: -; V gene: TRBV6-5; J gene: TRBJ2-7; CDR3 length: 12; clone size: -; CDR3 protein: CASSSGAYEQYF; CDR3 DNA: TGTGCCAGCAGTTCAGGTGCCTACGAGCAGTACTTC
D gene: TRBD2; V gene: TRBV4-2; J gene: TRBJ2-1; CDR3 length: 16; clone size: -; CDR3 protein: CASSQLREGPRNEQFF; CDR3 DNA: TGTGCCAGCAGCCAATTGCGGGAGGGCCCTCGGAATGAGCAGTTCTTC
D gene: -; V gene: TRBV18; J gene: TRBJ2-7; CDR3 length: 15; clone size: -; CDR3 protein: CASSPRQGISYEQYF; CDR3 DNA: TGTGCCAGCTCACCAAGGCAGGGTATATCCTACGAGCAGTACTTC
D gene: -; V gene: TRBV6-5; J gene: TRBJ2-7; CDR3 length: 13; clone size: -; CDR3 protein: CASSKPGTYAQYF; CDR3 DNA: TGTGCCAGCTCTAAACCGGGAACCTACGCGCAGTACTTC
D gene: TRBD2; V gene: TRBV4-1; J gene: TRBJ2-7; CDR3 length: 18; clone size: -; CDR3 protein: CASSQVAGTSGSLYEQYF; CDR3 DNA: TGCGCCAGCAGCCAAGTCGCCGGGACTAGCGGGAGTCTCTACGAGCAGTACTTC
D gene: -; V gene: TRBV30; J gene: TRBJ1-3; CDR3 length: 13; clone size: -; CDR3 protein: CAWSGDIGNTIYF; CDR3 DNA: TGTGCCTGGAGCGGGGACATTGGAAACACCATATATTTT
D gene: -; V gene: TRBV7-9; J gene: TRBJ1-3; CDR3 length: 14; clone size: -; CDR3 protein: CASSLSTPRDTIYF; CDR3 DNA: TGTGCCAGCAGCTTAAGTACCCCCCGGGACACCATATATTTT
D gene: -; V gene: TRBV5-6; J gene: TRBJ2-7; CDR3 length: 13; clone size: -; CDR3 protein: CASSLVGGYEQYF; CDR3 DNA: TGTGCCAGCAGCTTGGTAGGGGGCTACGAGCAGTACTTC
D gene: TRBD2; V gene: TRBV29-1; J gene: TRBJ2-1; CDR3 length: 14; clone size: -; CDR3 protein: CSVVRLATDNEQFF; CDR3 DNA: TGCAGCGTCGTTCGACTAGCAACCGACAATGAGCAGTTCTTC
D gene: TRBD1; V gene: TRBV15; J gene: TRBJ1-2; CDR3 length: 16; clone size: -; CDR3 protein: CATSSRDRGILWGYTF; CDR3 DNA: TGTGCCACCAGCAGTCGGGACAGGGGGATTTTGTGGGGCTACACCTTC
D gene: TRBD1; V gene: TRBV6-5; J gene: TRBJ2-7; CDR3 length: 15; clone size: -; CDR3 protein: CASSHRDRGFYEQYF; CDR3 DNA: TGTGCCAGCAGTCACCGGGACAGGGGGTTCTACGAGCAGTACTTC
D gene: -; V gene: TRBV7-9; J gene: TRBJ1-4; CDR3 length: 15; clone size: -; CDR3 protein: CASSLSVAGNEKLFF; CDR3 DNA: TGTGCCAGCAGCTTATCGGTGGCAGGGAATGAAAAACTGTTTTTT
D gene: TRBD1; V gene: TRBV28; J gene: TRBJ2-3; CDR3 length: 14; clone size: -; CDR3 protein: CASSDGQVPDTQYF; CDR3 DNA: TGTGCCAGCAGTGACGGACAGGTCCCAGATACGCAGTATTTT
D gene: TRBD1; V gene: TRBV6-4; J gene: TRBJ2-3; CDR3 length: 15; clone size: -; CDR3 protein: CASSASTGSTDTQYF; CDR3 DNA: TGTGCCAGCAGTGCATCGACAGGGAGCACAGATACGCAGTATTTT